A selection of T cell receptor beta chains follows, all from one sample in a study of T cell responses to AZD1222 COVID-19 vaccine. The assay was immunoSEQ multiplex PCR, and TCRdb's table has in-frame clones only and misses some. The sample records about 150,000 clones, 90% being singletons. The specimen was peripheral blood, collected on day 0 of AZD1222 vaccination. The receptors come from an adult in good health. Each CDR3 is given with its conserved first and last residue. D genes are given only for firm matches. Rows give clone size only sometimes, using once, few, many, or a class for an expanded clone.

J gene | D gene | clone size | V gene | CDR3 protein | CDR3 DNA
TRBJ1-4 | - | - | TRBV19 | CASSSIRKVTNEKLFF | TGTGCCAGTAGTTCCATAAGGAAGGTGACTAATGAAAAACTGTTTTTT
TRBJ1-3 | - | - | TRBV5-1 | CASSLLPPYSGNTIYF | TGCGCCAGCAGCTTGTTGCCTCCATACTCTGGAAACACCATATATTTT
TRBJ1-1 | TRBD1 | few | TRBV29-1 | CSATGKSMNTEAFF | TGCAGCGCGACAGGGAAGTCGATGAACACTGAAGCTTTCTTT
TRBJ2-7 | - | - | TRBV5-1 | CASSLTGSKAGYEQYF | TGCGCCAGCAGCTTGACTGGATCAAAGGCCGGGTACGAGCAGTACTTC
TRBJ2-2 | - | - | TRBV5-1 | CASSLGGLGGELFF | TGCGCCAGCAGCTTGGGAGGGCTCGGCGGGGAGCTGTTTTTT
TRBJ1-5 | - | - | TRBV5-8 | CASSLGQHSNQPQHF | TGTGCCAGCAGCTTGGGGCAGCATAGCAATCAGCCCCAGCATTTT
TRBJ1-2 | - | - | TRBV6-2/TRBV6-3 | CASSAGSHGSYTF | TGTGCCAGCAGTGCGGGATCCCATGGAAGCTACACCTTC
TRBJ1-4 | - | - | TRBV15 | CATKLRGGEKLFF | TGTGCCACCAAACTGCGGGGTGGTGAAAAACTGTTTTTT
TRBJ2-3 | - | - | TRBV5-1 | CASGGASDTDTQYF | TGCGCCAGCGGGGGGGCTAGCGACACAGATACGCAGTATTTT
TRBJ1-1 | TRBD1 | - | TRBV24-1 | CATSDPKQGGTEAFF | TGTGCCACCAGTGACCCAAAACAGGGGGGCACTGAAGCTTTCTTT
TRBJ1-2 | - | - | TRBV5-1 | CASSPRAPPGYTF | TGCGCCAGCAGCCCACGGGCCCCCCCGGGCTACACCTTC
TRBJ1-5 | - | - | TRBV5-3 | CARSSPGGWVTSGNQPQHF | TGTGCCAGAAGCTCCCCGGGTGGTTGGGTTACGTCTGGCAATCAGCCCCAGCATTTT
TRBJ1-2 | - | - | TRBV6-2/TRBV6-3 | CASSYPYRVDYGYTF | TGTGCCAGCAGTTACCCCTACAGGGTTGACTATGGCTACACCTTC
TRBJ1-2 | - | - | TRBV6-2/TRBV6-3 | CASSRAGVYAIYGYTF | TGTGCCAGCAGCCGCGCCGGGGTGTACGCCATCTATGGCTACACCTTC
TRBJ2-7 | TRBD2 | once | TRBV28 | CASRTSGSSSYEQYF | TGTGCCAGCAGGACTAGCGGGAGTTCCTCCTACGAGCAGTACTTC
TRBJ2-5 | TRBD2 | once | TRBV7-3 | CASSRGTSGSGETQYF | TGTGCCAGCAGCCGCGGGACTAGCGGGAGTGGTGAGACCCAGTACTTC
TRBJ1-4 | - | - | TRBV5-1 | CASSSGREGEKLFF | TGCGCCAGCAGCTCCGGACGAGAAGGCGAAAAACTGTTTTTT
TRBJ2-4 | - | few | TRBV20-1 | CSASRATNIQYF | TGCAGTGCTAGTCGAGCGACAAACATTCAGTACTTC
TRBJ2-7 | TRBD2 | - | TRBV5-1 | CASSLGLAGAAEQYF | TGCGCCAGCAGCTTGGGACTAGCGGGAGCGGCCGAGCAGTACTTC
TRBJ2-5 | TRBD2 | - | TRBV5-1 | CASSLVPLGGGETQYF | TGCGCCAGCAGCTTGGTTCCCCTCGGGGGGGGAGAGACCCAGTACTTC
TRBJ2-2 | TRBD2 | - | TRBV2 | CASSLLAGGAGELFF | TGTGCCAGCAGTCTACTAGCGGGAGGTGCCGGGGAGCTGTTTTTT
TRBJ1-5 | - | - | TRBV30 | CAWSVLMGSNQPQHF | TGTGCCTGGAGTGTACTTATGGGGAGCAATCAGCCCCAGCATTTT
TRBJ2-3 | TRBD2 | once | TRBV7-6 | CASSLGVAGDTDTQYF | TGTGCCAGCAGCTTAGGCGTAGCGGGGGACACAGATACGCAGTATTTT
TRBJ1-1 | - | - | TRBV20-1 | CSAKGQVEAFF | TGCAGTGCTAAGGGGCAGGTTGAAGCTTTCTTT
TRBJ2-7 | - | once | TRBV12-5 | CASGLIAESYEQYF | TGTGCTAGTGGTTTGATTGCAGAGAGCTACGAGCAGTACTTC
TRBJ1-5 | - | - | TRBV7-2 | CASSRLPVAGRYPQHF | TGTGCCAGCAGCCGTTTACCGGTGGCGGGCAGGTATCCCCAGCATTTT
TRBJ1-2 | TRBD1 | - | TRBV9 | CASSYGQGGGYGYTF | TGTGCCAGCAGCTACGGACAGGGTGGAGGCTATGGCTACACCTTC
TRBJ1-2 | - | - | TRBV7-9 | CASSPWSSANYGYTF | TGTGCCAGCAGCCCCTGGAGTTCGGCCAACTATGGCTACACCTTC
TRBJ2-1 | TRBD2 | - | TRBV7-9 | CASSLSSGRAPQSYNEQFF | TGTGCCAGCAGCTTATCTAGTGGGAGGGCCCCACAATCCTACAATGAGCAGTTCTTC
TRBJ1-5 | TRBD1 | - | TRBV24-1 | CATSDARTGWNQPQHF | TGTGCCACCAGTGACGCCCGGACAGGGTGGAATCAGCCCCAGCATTTT
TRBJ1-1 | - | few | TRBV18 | CASSPSQGDTEAFF | TGTGCCAGCTCACCTTCGCAAGGGGACACTGAAGCTTTCTTT
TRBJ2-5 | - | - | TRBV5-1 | CASSLVGTQQETQYF | TGCGCCAGCAGCTTGGTAGGGACGCAACAAGAGACCCAGTACTTC
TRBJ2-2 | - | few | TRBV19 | CASSIWALRAGARTGELFF | TGTGCCAGTAGTATATGGGCCCTGCGGGCGGGGGCGCGGACCGGGGAGCTGTTTTTT
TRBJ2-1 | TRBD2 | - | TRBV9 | CASSTGLAGVPAVYNEQFF | TGTGCCAGCAGCACGGGACTAGCGGGGGTTCCCGCTGTTTACAATGAGCAGTTCTTC
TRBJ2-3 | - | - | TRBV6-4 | CASSDGAGSDTQYF | TGTGCCAGCAGTGACGGGGCAGGGTCAGATACGCAGTATTTT